This entry features one T cell receptor (beta chain) sequence. The source of the sample is a study of blood T cell repertoires in COVID-19. The CDR3 totals 14 residues. The V and J ends lost 4 bases and 1 base respectively, with 7 bases between them. From germline, CDR1 is SNHLY and CDR2 FYNNEI. TCRdb's table, derived via immunoSEQ multiplex PCR, lists solely in-frame clones and lacks some. The sample holds about 160,000 clones, approximately 87% seen once. The V gene is TRBV2, the J gene TRBJ2-2; unclear D gene. This clonotype originated in a man older than 75 with acute or convalescent COVID-19. The sample taken for sequencing was peripheral blood. The CDR3 loop is CASSAVKNTGELFF. In nucleotides, the CDR3 is TGTGCCAGCAGTGCTGTTAAGAACACCGGGGAGCTGTTTTTT.